This T cell receptor beta chain was profiled in a study of blood T cell repertoires in COVID-19 (dated by TCRdb to the early 2020s). Concerning the study at large: Collaborator samples came from the United States, Italy and Spain and covered acute and convalescent phases of COVID-19. The material from the prospective study consisted of cDNA or gDNA derived from T cells, B-cell-depleted T cells, or PBMCs. Deeply sampled blood TCRbeta repertoires from subjects exposed to, actively infected with, or recovered from COVID-19 were included in the dataset. Where available, HLA class I and class II types were obtained from metadata supplied by the sample provider rather than from assay-based typing. The samples were drawn from two sources: the first 160 participants of the ongoing ImmuneRACE study, and some 1,300 subjects contributed by 6 global collaborators. The repertoires were made available in a free public database intended to serve as a resource for research on the immune response to SARS-CoV-2. Sample metadata almost always included a de-identified subject ID, COVID-19 status, age in years and sex.

Turning to this clone: What antigen it recognizes has not been identified. No quality values exist for individual bases; no much larger clone is one base distant.

Participants in the prospective study were aged roughly 18 to 100 years, lived in 24 United States geographic areas, and enrolled through a virtual design. Cohort assignment in the prospective study relied on participant-reported clinical history from a screening survey and a study questionnaire. For ImmuneRACE Cohort 3, a participant was defined as recovered based on two consecutive negative NP/OP PCR tests, clearance by a healthcare professional, or resolution of symptoms. In the prospective study, whole blood, serum and a nasopharyngeal or oropharyngeal swab were collected from each participant by mobile phlebotomists. Over a roughly 2-month period, participants in the prospective study had the option of providing additional blood draws and questionnaires. Prospective study blood samples were shipped either frozen or at room temperature before DNA extraction. TCRbeta CDR3 regions were amplified from genomic DNA by means of the immunoSEQ Assay, a bias-controlled multiplex PCR. Per the original workflow: The number of nucleated cells in each sample was estimated by amplification of reference gene primers within the assay. Sequence reads were collapsed and filtered to measure the absolute abundance of every unique TCRbeta CDR3 rearrangement. Productive Simpson clonality was computed per sample as the square root of Simpson's diversity index over productive rearrangements. In TCRdb, the immuneACCESS table is reduced to in-frame sequences with V and J assigned. These tables do not hold every clone; where another copy was compared, an unresolved V gene accounts for under half, and the others remain unexplained. V, J and clone size derive from that table, while D and trimming were established from the DNA sequence. This sample has some 340,000 clones in its table, and around 83% of those were observed once. 5% to 5.5% of the sample goes to the ten largest clones.

The study at large found these results: The amount of clinical and demographic metadata varied by source and participant and was provided uncurated.

The cysteine opens and the phenylalanine closes a CDR3 of 17 amino acids. The read is trimmed to its CDR3 DNA, 51 bases read in frame from base 1. V trim: 3 bases; J trim: 9 bases; unmatched bases: 14. The CDR1 and CDR2 encoded by the germline V gene are SGHRS and YFSETQ. The sample was PBMCs or T cells enriched from blood (not recorded which). The sequence joins TRBV5-1 to TRBJ2-1, with TRBD2 identical over 11 junction bases. The receptor was isolated from a woman in her forties or fifties who had recovered from COVID-19. The bases read TGCGCCAGCAGCTCCTCCGGGACTAGCGGATCGTGGGGTGAGCAGTTCTTC. Its translation reads: CASSSSGTSGSWGEQFF.